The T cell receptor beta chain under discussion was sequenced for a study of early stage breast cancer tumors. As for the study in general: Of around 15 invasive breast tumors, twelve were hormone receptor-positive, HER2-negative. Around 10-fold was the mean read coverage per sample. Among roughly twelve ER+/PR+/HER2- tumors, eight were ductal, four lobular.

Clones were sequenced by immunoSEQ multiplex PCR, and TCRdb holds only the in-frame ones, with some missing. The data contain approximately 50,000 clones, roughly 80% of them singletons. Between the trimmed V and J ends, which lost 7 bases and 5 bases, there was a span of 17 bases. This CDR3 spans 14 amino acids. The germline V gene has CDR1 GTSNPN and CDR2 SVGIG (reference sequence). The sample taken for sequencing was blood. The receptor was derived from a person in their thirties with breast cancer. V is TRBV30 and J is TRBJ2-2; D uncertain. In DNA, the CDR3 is TGTGCCTCAACAGCGACGAGAAAGACCGGGGAGCTGTTTTTT. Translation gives CASTATRKTGELFF.